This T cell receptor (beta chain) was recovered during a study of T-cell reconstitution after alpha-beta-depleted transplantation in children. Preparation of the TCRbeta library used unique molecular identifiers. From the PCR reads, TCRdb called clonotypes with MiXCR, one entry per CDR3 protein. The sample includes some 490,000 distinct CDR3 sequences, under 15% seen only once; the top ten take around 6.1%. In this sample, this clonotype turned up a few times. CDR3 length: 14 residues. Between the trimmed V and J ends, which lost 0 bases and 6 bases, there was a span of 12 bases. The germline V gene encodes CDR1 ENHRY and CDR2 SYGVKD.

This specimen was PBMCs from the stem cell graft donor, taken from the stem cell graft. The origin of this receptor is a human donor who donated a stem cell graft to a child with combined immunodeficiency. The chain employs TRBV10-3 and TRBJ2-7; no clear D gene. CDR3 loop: CAISESPQTGEQYF. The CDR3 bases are TGTGCCATCAGTGAGTCTCCGCAGACGGGCGAGCAGTACTTC.